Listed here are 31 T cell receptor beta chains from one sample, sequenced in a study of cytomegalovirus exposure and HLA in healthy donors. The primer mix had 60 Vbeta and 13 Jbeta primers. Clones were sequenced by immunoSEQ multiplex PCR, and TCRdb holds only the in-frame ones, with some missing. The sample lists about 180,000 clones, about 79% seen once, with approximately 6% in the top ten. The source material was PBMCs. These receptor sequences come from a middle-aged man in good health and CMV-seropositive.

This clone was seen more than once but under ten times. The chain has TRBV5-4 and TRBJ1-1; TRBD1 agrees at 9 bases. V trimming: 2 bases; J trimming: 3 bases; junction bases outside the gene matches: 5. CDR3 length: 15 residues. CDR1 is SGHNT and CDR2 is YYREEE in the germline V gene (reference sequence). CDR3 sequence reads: CASSFWDREHTEAFF. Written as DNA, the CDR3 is TGTGCCAGCAGCTTCTGGGACAGGGAACACACTGAAGCTTTCTTT.

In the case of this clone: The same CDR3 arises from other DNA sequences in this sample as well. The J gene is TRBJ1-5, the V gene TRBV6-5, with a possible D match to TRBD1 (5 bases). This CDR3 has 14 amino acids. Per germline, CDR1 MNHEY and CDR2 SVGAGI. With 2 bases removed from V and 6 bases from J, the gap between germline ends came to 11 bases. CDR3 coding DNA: TGTGCCAGCAGTTACCTGGGGGGTGGTCAGCCCCAGCATTTT. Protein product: CASSYLGGGQPQHF.

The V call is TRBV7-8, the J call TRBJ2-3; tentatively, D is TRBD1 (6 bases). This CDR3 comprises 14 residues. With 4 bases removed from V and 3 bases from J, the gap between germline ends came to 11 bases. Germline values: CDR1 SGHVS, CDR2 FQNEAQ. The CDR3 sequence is CASSSDSQTDTQYF. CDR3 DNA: TGTGCCAGCAGCTCGGACAGCCAGACAGATACGCAGTATTTT.

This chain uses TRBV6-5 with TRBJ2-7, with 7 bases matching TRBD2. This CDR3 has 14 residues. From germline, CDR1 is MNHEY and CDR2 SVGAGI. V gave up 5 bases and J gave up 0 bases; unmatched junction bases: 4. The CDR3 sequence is CASSGGDRSYEQYF. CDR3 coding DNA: TGTGCCAGCAGTGGGGGGGACCGCTCCTACGAGCAGTACTTC.

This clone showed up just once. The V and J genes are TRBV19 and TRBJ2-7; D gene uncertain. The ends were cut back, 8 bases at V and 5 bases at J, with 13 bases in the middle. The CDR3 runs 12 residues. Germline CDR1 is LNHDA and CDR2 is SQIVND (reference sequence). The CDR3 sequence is CASVPSVHEQYF. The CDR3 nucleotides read TGTGCCAGTGTTCCAAGCGTCCACGAGCAGTACTTC.

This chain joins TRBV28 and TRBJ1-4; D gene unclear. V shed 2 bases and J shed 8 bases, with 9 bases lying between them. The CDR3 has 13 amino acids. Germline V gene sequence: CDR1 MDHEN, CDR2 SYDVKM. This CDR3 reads CASSLGGREKLFF. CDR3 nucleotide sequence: TGTGCCAGCAGTTTAGGAGGGCGGGAAAAACTGTTTTTT.

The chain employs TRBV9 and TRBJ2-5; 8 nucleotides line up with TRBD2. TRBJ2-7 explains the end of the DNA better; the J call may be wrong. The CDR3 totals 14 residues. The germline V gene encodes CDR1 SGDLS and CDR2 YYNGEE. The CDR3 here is CASSVGRGAYEQYF. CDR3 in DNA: TGTGCCAGCAGCGTAGGGCGGGGGGCCTACGAGCAGTACTTC.

The CDR3 loop reads CASSEGTVLAGELFF. The CDR3 region has the DNA TGTGCCAGCAGTGAAGGGACAGTTCTCGCCGGGGAGCTGTTTTTT. The chain links TRBV2 to TRBJ2-2; tentative D call: TRBD1 (6 bases). V was pared by 1 base and J by 6 bases, with 12 bases between. The CDR3 has 15 amino acids. From germline, CDR1 is SNHLY and CDR2 FYNNEI.

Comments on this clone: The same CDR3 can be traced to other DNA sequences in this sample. CDR3 protein: CASSLAGGGEQYF. Here the CDR3 DNA reads TGTGCCAGCAGCTTAGCGGGGGGGGGCGAGCAGTACTTC. V and J are TRBV7-9 and TRBJ2-7; 7 nucleotides agree with TRBD2. The CDR3 contains 13 residues. CDR1 and CDR2 from the germline V gene are SEHNR and FQNEAQ (reference sequence). V was pared by 0 bases and J by 6 bases, with 2 bases of the junction left unmatched.

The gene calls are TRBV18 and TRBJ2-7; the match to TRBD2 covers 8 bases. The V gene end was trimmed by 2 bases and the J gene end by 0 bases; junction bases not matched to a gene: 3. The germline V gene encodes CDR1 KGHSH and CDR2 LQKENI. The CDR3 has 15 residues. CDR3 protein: CASSPGGGTSYEQYF. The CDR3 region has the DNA TGTGCCAGCTCACCAGGCGGGGGGACCTCCTACGAGCAGTACTTC.

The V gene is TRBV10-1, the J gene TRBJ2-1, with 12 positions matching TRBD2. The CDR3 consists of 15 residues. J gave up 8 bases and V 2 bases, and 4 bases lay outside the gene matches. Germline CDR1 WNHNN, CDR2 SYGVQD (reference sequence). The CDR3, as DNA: TGCGCCAGCAGTGAGCGGACTAGCGGGATTTATGAGCAGTTCTTC. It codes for CASSERTSGIYEQFF.

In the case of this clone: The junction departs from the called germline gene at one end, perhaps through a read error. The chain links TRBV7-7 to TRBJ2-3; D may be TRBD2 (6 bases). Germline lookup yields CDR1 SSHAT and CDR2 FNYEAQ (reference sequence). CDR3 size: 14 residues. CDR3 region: CASSLDYGTDTQYF. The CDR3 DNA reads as TGTGCTAGCAGCCTGGACTACGGCACAGATACGCAGTATTTT. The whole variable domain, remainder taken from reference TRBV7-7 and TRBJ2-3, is GAGVSQSPRYKVTKRGQDVTLRCDPISSHATLYWYQQALGQGPEFLTYFNYEAQPDKSGLPSDRFSAERPEGSISTLTIQRTEQRDSAMYRCASSLDYGTDTQYFGPGTRLTVL.

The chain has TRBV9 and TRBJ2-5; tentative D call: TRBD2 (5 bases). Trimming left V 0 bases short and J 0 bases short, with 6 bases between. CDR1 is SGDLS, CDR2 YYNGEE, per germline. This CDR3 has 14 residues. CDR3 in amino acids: CASSVDGNQETQYF. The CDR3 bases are TGTGCCAGCAGCGTAGACGGGAACCAAGAGACCCAGTACTTC.

The CDR3 sequence: CASSLARDSGVQDTQYF. The CDR3 bases are TGTGCCAGCAGCTTAGCGAGGGACTCAGGAGTACAAGATACGCAGTATTTT. The J gene is TRBJ2-3, the V gene TRBV11-1; tentative D call: TRBD2 (6 bases). This CDR3 has 17 amino acids. Germline CDR1 and CDR2: SGHAT and FQDESV (reference sequence). Trimming left V 0 bases short and J 5 bases short, with 18 bases between.

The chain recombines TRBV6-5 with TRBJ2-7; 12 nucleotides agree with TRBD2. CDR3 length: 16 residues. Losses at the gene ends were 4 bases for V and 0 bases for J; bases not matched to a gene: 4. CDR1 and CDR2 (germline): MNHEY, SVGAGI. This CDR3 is CASSLGLAGSSYEQYF. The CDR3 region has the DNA TGTGCCAGCAGTTTGGGACTAGCGGGTAGCTCCTACGAGCAGTACTTC.

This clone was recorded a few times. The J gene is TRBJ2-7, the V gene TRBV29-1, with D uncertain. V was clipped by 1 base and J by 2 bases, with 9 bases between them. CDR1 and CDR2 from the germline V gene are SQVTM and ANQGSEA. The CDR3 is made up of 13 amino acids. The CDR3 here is CSVEGAVAYEQYF. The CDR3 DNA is TGCAGCGTTGAAGGGGCCGTCGCCTACGAGCAGTACTTC.

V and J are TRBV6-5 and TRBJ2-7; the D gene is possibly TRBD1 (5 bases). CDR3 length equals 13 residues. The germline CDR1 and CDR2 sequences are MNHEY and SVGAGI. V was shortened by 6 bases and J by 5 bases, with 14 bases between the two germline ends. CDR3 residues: CASSPATGHEQYF. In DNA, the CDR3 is TGTGCCAGCAGCCCCGCCACAGGCCACGAGCAGTACTTC.

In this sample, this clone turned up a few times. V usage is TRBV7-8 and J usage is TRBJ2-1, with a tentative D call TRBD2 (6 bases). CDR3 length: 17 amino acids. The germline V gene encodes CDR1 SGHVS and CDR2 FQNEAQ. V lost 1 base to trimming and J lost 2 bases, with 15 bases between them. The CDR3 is CASSLVHREQTYNEQFF. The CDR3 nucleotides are TGTGCCAGCAGCTTAGTCCACCGGGAGCAAACCTACAATGAGCAGTTCTTC.

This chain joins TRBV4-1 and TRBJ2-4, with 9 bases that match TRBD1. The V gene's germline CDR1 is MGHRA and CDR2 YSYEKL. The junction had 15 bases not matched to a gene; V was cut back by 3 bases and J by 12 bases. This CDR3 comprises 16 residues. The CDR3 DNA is TGCGCCAGCAGCCACCTGGTGGACAGGGGCGGCGACAGTCAGTACTTC. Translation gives CASSHLVDRGGDSQYF.

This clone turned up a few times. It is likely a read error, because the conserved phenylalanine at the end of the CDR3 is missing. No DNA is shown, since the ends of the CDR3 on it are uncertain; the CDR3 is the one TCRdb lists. CDR3: CASSQGRGGVWGNHSRV. The chain recombines TRBV4-1 with TRBJ1-2. Counting both end residues, the CDR3 totals 17 amino acids. Germline V gene lookup returns CDR1 MGHRA and CDR2 YSYEKL.

The CDR3 DNA sequence: TGTGCCAGCAGGTTCGCGCTAAGCTCCTACGAGCAGTACTTC. It codes for CASRFALSSYEQYF. This chain links TRBV2 with TRBJ2-7; D remains ambiguous. This CDR3 has 14 amino acids. The V end lost 6 bases, the J end lost 0 bases, and 12 bases lay between the germline ends. Germline CDR1 reads SNHLY; CDR2 reads FYNNEI.

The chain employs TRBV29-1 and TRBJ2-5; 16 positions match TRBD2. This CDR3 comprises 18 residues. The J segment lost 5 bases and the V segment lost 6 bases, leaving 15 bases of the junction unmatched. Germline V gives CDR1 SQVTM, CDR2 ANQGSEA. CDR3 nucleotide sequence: TGCAGCGTGGGGGGACTAGCGGGAGGGCCGATTTGGGGGGAGACCCAGTACTTC. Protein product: CSVGGLAGGPIWGETQYF. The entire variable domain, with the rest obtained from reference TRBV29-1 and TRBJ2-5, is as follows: SAVISQKPSRDICQRGTSLTIQCQVDSQVTMMFWYRQQPGQSLTLIATANQGSEATYESGFVIDKFPISRPNLTFSTLTVSNMSPEDSSIYLCSVGGLAGGPIWGETQYFGPGTRLLVL.

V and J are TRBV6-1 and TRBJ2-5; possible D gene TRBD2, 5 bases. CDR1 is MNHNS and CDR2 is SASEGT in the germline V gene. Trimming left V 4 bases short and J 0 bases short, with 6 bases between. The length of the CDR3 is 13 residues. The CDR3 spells CASSAGNQETQYF. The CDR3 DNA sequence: TGTGCCAGCAGTGCGGGGAACCAAGAGACCCAGTACTTC.

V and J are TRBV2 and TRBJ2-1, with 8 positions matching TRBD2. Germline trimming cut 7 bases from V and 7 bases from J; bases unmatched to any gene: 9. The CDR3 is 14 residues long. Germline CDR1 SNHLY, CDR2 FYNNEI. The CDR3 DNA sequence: TGTGCCAGCAAACCGGGACTAGGTCGGAATGAGCAGTTCTTC. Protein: CASKPGLGRNEQFF.

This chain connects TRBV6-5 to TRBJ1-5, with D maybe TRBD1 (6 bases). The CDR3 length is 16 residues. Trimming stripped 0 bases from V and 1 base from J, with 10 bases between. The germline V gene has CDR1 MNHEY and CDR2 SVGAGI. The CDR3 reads CASSYSQDSSNQPQHF. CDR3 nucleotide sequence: TGTGCCAGCAGTTACTCCCAGGACAGCAGCAATCAGCCCCAGCATTTT.

The CDR3, as DNA: TGTGCCAGCAGCGTAGCTTGGACAGAGGGAAACACCATATATTTT. Its protein is CASSVAWTEGNTIYF. The chain is built from TRBV9 and TRBJ1-3; the D gene is possibly TRBD1 (6 bases). Trimming cost V 0 bases and J 4 bases, with 11 bases left between them. Germline V CDR1 and CDR2: SGDLS, YYNGEE. CDR3 size: 15 residues.

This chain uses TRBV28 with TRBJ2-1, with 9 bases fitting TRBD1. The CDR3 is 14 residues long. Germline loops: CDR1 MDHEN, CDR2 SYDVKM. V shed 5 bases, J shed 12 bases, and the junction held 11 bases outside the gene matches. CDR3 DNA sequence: TGTGCCAGCAGTCCCGGGACAGGGCGGTCGAGGCAGTTCTTC. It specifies CASSPGTGRSRQFF. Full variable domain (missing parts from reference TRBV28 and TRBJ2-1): DVKVTQSSRYLVKRTGEKVFLECVQDMDHENMFWYRQDPGLGLRLIYFSYDVKMKEKGDIPEGYSVSREKKERFSLILESASTNQTSMYLCASSPGTGRSRQFFGPGTRLTVL.

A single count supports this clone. The CDR3 region has the DNA TGCGCCAGCAGCTTGTTGGCTAGCGGGAGGGCCAATGAGCAGTTCTTC. This codes for CASSLLASGRANEQFF. The chain links TRBV5-1 to TRBJ2-1, with TRBD2 identical over 12 bases. This CDR3 has 16 amino acids. V trimming: 1 base; J trimming: 6 bases; junction bases outside the gene matches: 5. CDR1 is SGHRS, CDR2 YFSETQ, per germline.

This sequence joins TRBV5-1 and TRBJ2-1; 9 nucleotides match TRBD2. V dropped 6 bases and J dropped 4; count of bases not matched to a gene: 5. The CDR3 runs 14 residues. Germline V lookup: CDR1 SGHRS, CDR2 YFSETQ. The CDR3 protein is CASTTSGVYNEQFF. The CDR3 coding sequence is TGCGCCAGCACGACTAGCGGAGTTTACAATGAGCAGTTCTTC. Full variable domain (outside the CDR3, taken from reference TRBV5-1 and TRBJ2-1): KAGVTQTPRYLIKTRGQQVTLSCSPISGHRSVSWYQQTPGQGLQFLFEYFSETQRNKGNFPGRFSGRQFSNSRSEMNVSTLELGDSALYLCASTTSGVYNEQFFGPGTRLTVL.

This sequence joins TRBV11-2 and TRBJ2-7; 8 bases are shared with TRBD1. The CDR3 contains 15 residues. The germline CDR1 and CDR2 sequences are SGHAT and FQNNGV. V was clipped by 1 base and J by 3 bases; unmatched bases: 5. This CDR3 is CASSLGTGQNYEQYF. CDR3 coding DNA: TGTGCCAGCAGCTTAGGGACAGGGCAGAACTACGAGCAGTACTTC.

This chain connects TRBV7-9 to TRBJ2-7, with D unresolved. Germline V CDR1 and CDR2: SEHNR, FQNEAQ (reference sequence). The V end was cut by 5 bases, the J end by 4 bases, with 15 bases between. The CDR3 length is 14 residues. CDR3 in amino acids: CASSPAHVDYEQYF. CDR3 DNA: TGTGCCAGCAGCCCCGCGCATGTCGATTACGAGCAGTACTTC. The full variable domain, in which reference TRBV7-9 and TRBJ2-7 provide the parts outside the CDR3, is DTGVSQNPRHKITKRGQNVTFRCDPISEHNRLYWYRQTLGQGPEFLTYFQNEAQLEKSRLLSDRFSAERPKGSFSTLEIQRTEQGDSAMYLCASSPAHVDYEQYFGPGTRLTVT.